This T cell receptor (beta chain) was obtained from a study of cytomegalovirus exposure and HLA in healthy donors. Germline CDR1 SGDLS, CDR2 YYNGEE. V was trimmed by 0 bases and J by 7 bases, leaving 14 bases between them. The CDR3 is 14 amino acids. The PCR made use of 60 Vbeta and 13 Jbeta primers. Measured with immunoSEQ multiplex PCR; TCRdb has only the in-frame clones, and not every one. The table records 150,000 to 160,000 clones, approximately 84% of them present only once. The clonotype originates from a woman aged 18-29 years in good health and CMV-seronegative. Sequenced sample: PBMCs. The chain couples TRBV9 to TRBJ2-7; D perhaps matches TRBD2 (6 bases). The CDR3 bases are TGTGCCAGCAGCGTAGGGGACTGGGGCGGGGAGCAGTACTTC. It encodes CASSVGDWGGEQYF.